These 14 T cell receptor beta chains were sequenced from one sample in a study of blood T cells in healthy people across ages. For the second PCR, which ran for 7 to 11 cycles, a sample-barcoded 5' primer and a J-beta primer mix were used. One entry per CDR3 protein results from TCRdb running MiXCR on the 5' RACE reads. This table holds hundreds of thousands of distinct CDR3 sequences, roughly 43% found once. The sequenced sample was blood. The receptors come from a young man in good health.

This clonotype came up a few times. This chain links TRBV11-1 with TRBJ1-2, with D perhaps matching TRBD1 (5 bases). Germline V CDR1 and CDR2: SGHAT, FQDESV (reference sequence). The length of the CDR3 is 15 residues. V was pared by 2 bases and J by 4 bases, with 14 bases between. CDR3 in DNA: TGTGCCAGCAGCTTAATGCGACAGTCAGCCTATGGCTACACCTTC. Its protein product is CASSLMRQSAYGYTF.

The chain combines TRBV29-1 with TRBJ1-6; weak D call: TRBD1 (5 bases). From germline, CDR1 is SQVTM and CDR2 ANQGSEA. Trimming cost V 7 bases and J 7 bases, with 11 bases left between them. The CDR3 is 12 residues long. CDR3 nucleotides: TGCAGCGCGGGGGAGGCAAATTCACCCCTCCACTTT. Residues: CSAGEANSPLHF.

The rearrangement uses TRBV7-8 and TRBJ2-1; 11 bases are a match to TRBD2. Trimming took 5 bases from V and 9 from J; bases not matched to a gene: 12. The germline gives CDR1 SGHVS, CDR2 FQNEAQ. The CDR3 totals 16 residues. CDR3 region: CASSPWTSGRGGEQFF. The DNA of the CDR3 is TGTGCCAGCAGCCCCTGGACTAGCGGGCGTGGTGGTGAGCAGTTCTTC.

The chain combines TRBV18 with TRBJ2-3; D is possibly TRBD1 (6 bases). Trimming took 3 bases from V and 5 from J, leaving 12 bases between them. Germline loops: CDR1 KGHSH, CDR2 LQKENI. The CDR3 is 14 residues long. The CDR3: CASSPLTGIDTQYF. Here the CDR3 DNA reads TGTGCCAGCTCACCTCTGACAGGTATAGATACGCAGTATTTT.

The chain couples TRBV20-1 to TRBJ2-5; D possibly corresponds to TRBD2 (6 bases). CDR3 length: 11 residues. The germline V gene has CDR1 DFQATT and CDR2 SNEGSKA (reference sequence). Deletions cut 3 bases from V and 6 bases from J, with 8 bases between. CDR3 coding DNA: TGCAGTGCTAGCGGGGGACAGACCCAGTACTTC. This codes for CSASGGQTQYF.

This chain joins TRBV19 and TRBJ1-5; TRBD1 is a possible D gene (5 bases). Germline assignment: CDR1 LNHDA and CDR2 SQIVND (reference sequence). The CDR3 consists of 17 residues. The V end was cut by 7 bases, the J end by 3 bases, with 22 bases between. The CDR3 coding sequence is TGTGCCAGTAAGCGTGCCGGGGCCCGGGCTCCCAATCAGCCCCAGCATTTT. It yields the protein CASKRAGARAPNQPQHF.

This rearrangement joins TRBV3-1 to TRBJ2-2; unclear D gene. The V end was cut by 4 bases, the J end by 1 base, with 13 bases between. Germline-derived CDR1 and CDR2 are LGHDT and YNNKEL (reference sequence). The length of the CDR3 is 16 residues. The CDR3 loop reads CASSRLSRQNTGELFF. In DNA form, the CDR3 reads TGTGCCAGCAGCCGGCTAAGCAGACAGAACACCGGGGAGCTGTTTTTT.

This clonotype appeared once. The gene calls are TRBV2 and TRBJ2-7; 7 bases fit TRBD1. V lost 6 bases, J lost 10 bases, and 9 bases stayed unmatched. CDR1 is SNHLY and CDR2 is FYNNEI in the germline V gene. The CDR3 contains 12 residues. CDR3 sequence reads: CASRGDRAAQYF. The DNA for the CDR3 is TGTGCCAGCAGGGGGGACAGAGCAGCCCAGTACTTC.

This chain's CDR3 is CASSAPRRANVLTF. As DNA, the CDR3 is TGTGCCAGCAGTGCGCCCAGACGGGCCAACGTCCTGACTTTC. The rearrangement uses TRBV28 and TRBJ2-6; D not resolved. V was trimmed by 5 bases and J by 5 bases, leaving 10 bases between them. Germline CDR1 MDHEN, CDR2 SYDVKM. The CDR3 spans 14 residues.

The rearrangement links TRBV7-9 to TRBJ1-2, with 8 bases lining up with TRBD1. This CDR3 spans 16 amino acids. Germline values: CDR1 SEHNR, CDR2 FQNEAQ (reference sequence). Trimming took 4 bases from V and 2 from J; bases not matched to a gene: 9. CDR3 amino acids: CASSSPPDRENYGYTF. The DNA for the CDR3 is TGTGCCAGCAGCTCCCCGCCGGACAGGGAAAACTATGGCTACACCTTC. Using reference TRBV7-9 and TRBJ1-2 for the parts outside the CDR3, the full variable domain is DTGVSQNPRHKITKRGQNVTFRCDPISEHNRLYWYRQTLGQGPEFLTYFQNEAQLEKSRLLSDRFSAERPKGSFSTLEIQRTEQGDSAMYLCASSSPPDRENYGYTFGSGTRLTVV.

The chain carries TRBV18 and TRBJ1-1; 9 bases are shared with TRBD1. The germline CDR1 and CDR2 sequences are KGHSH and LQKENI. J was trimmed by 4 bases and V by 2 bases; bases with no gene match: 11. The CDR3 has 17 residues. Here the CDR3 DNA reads TGTGCCAGCTCACCAAACAGGGGGCTCAAAGGGGGCACTGAAGCTTTCTTT. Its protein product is CASSPNRGLKGGTEAFF.

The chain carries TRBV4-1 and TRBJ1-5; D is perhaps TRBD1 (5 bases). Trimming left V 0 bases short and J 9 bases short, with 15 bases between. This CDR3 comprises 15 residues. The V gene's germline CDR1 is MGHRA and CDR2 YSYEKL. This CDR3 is CASSQDQGVSRPQHF. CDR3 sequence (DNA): TGCGCCAGCAGCCAAGACCAAGGGGTTTCACGGCCCCAGCATTTT.

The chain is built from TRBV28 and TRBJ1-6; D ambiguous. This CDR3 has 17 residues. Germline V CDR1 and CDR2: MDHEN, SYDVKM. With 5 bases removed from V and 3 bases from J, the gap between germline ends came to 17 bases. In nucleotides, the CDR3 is TGTGCCAGCAGTCCGGACGAAAATGGGCACTATAATTCACCCCTCCACTTT. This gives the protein CASSPDENGHYNSPLHF.

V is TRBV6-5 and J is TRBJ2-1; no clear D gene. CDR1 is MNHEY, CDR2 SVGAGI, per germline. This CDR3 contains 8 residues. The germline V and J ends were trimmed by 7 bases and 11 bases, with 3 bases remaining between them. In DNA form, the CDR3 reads TGTGCCAGCACTCAGCAGTTCTTC. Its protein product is CASTQQFF.